This T cell receptor beta chain was observed in a study of naive and memory T cell subsets. Whole blood, roughly 2.6 ml, came from adult healthy volunteers. Study findings and constraints: This RNA-based method may be sensitive to activation-related transcript changes.

CDR3 size: 15 residues. CDR1 is PRHDT, CDR2 FYEKMQ, per germline (reference sequence). The trim removed 4 bases at V and 7 bases at J, leaving 7 bases unmatched. A word on this clonotype: Antigen unknown.

Reverse transcription of blood and skin TCR RNA was primed at alpha and beta constant regions. Each CDR3 protein gets one entry after TCRdb re-called the 5' RACE reads with MiXCR. The repertoire holds 25,000 to 30,000 distinct CDR3 sequences, roughly 25% seen once, with roughly 1.9% in the top ten. The chain employs TRBV13 and TRBJ1-6; TRBD1 matches at 7 bases. This sequence was found in a female donor in good health. The CDR3, as DNA: TGTGCCAGCAGCTCCAACAGGGGAGGGAATTCACCCCTCCACTTT. Translated: CASSSNRGGNSPLHF.